The present T cell receptor beta chain was sequenced within a study of shared clonotypes between healthy human individuals. Points from the study as a whole: Blood was the only sampled material, and tissue repertoires likely differ. Researchers found naive subsets generally carried larger estimated richness than memory subsets.

Germline assignment: CDR1 LNHDA and CDR2 SQIVND (reference sequence). Trimming shortened V by 0 bases and J by 6 bases, and 20 bases separated the two germline ends. The CDR3 is 17 amino acids. This clone was counted a single time. Its antigen is still unknown. The material for each subset, its genomic DNA, was split evenly across several immunoSEQ plates. Clones were sequenced by immunoSEQ multiplex PCR, and TCRdb holds only the in-frame ones, with some missing. The sample contains 2 million to 2.5 million clones, less than 95% of which appear only once. The receptor's source is a man aged 18 to 35 in good health. Some clones in this sample may be carry-over from other donors' samples. This chain connects TRBV19 to TRBJ1-2; a weak D match, TRBD1 (6 bases). What was sequenced was naive CD4+ T cells from PBMCs. Subset described: CD45RA+ positively selected. DNA of the CDR3: TGTGCCAGTAGTATAGATGCCGGGACACATCTCCCCCATGGCTACACCTTC. Its translation is CASSIDAGTHLPHGYTF. Full variable domain (remainder filled in from reference TRBV19 and TRBJ1-2): DGGITQSPKYLFRKEGQNVTLSCEQNLNHDAMYWYRQDPGQGLRLIYYSQIVNDFQKGDIAEGYSVSREKKESFPLTVTSAQKNPTAFYLCASSIDAGTHLPHGYTFGSGTRLTVV.